A single sample gave rise to the 15 T cell receptor beta chains below, sequenced in a study of blood T cell repertoires in COVID-19 (dated by TCRdb to the early 2020s). The method behind the library was the immunoSEQ multiplex PCR assay. TCRdb holds this immuneACCESS table with in-frame rearrangements only. Some clones are missing; in checked studies, unresolved V genes explain under half, and the rest has no known cause. Here the sample has over 250,000 clones; around 83% occur a single time. The ten largest clones add up to around 5% of the sample. Material for sequencing was PBMCs or T cells enriched from blood (not recorded which). These receptors all come from a man in his forties or fifties who had been exposed to COVID-19.

J is TRBJ2-1 and V is TRBV30, with 10 bases lining up with TRBD2. The CDR3 totals 14 residues. The junction had 5 bases not matched to a gene; V was cut back by 4 bases and J by 5 bases. Germline CDR1 reads GTSNPN; CDR2 reads SVGIG (reference sequence). CDR3: CAWTSGRAHNEQFF. CDR3 sequence (DNA): TGTGCCTGGACCAGCGGGAGGGCCCACAATGAGCAGTTCTTC.

This sequence joins TRBV24-1 and TRBJ1-3; D ambiguous. Trimming removed 3 bases from V and 9 bases from J, with 11 bases in between. The CDR3 is 13 amino acids. Per germline, CDR1 KGHDR and CDR2 SFDVKD. The CDR3 nucleotides are TGTGCCACCAGTGATCCCACTCGTTCCACCATATATTTT. It is translated as CATSDPTRSTIYF.

The chain recombines TRBV19 with TRBJ2-1; 9 nucleotides agree with TRBD2. With V trimmed by 8 bases and J by 6 bases, 8 bases remained unmatched. The CDR3 is 14 residues long. Per the germline V gene, CDR1 is LNHDA and CDR2 is SQIVND (reference sequence). The CDR3 loop is CASLNGGGVNEQFF. CDR3 nucleotides: TGTGCCAGTCTTAACGGCGGGGGGGTCAATGAGCAGTTCTTC.

The V gene is TRBV3-1 (or the pseudogene TRBV3-2), the J gene TRBJ2-1; 9 nucleotides agree with TRBD2. The V gene's germline CDR1 is LGHDT and CDR2 YNNKEL (reference sequence). The junction had 3 bases not matched to a gene; V was cut back by 6 bases and J by 0 bases. The CDR3 consists of 15 residues. CDR3 loop: CASRDSGSSYNEQFF. The CDR3 region has the DNA TGTGCCAGCAGGGATAGCGGGAGCTCCTACAATGAGCAGTTCTTC.

This chain connects TRBV3-1 (or the pseudogene TRBV3-2) to TRBJ1-1, with a tentative D call TRBD1 (5 bases). Germline lookup yields CDR1 LGHDT and CDR2 YNNKEL (reference sequence). CDR3 length equals 13 residues. Trimming removed 5 bases at V and 1 base at J, with 8 bases between. The DNA for the CDR3 is TGTGCCAGCAGCGGCAGGGCGAACACTGAAGCTTTCTTT. Amino acids: CASSGRANTEAFF.

Regarding this clone: The junction departs from the called germline gene at one end, perhaps through a read error. The chain recombines TRBV7-9 with TRBJ1-1; 8 nucleotides match TRBD1. This CDR3 has 15 amino acids. The germline CDR1 and CDR2 sequences are SEHNR and FQNEAQ (reference sequence). The CDR3 bases are TGTGCCAGCAGCCTCCCGTCCCCAGGGGGCGGGTGGTTTCCCTTT. The encoded protein is CASSLPSPGGGWFPF. The variable domain in full, with the rest retrieved from reference TRBV7-9 and TRBJ1-1, is DTGVSQNPRHKITKRGQNVTFRCDPISEHNRLYWYRQTLGQGPEFLTYFQNEAQLEKSRLLSDRFSAERPKGSFSTLEIQRTEQGDSAMYLCASSLPSPGGGWFPFGQGTRLTVV.

The CDR3 DNA is TGTGCCACCAGTGCCACAGCCCCCAATCAGCCCCAGCATTTT. Translated: CATSATAPNQPQHF. This chain joins TRBV24-1 and TRBJ1-5, with D unclear. V lost 5 bases, J lost 3 bases, and 10 bases lay in between. The CDR3 runs 14 residues. Germline CDR1 KGHDR, CDR2 SFDVKD.

The chain uses TRBV18 and TRBJ2-5, with TRBD2 identical over 11 bases. Germline assignment: CDR1 KGHSH and CDR2 LQKENI. The CDR3 sequence is 17 residues long. Trimming removed 6 bases from V and 2 bases from J; junction bases left unmatched: 11. The CDR3 coding sequence is TGTGCCAGCTCCCCCTCGGTCGCTAGCGGGAGGCAAGAGACCCAGTACTTC. This sequence encodes CASSPSVASGRQETQYF.

The chain combines TRBV29-1 with TRBJ2-2, with 9 bases aligning to TRBD2. Germline CDR1 is SQVTM and CDR2 is ANQGSEA. The CDR3 consists of 16 residues. The V and J ends lost 4 bases and 8 bases, in that order; junction bases with no gene match: 14. The CDR3 protein is CSVGASGTRLSGELFF. DNA of the CDR3: TGCAGCGTTGGGGCTAGCGGGACCCGTTTATCTGGGGAGCTGTTTTTT.

In the case of this clone: The same CDR3 is also encoded by other DNA sequences in this sample. The chain has TRBV5-6 and TRBJ1-5; D not resolved. V shed 4 bases and J shed 4 bases, with 9 bases lying between them. The CDR3 totals 13 residues. Germline V gives CDR1 SGHDT, CDR2 YYEEEE. CDR3 nucleotide sequence: TGTGCCAGCAGCGAAGGAGGGAATCAGCCCCAGCATTTT. It is translated as CASSEGGNQPQHF.

V gene TRBV2 combines with J gene TRBJ1-5, with D possibly being TRBD1 (5 bases). The CDR3 covers 15 residues. V was clipped by 5 bases and J by 7 bases, with 18 bases between them. Germline-derived CDR1 and CDR2 are SNHLY and FYNNEI. The DNA for the CDR3 is TGTGCCAGCAGTCCCCCCCCAGGGTACATCCAGCCCCAGCATTTT. Translating gives CASSPPPGYIQPQHF.

The gene calls are TRBV2 and TRBJ2-1, with TRBD2 matching 9 bases. CDR3 length equals 14 residues. The germline gives CDR1 SNHLY, CDR2 FYNNEI. The V gene end was trimmed by 6 bases and the J gene end by 3 bases; junction bases not matched to a gene: 3. This CDR3 is CASRAGGNYNEQFF. The DNA for the CDR3 is TGTGCCAGCAGAGCGGGGGGTAACTACAATGAGCAGTTCTTC.

The chain recombines TRBV7-9 with TRBJ1-2; 9 positions agree with TRBD1. There are 12 residues in the CDR3. The V segment lost 8 bases and the J segment 8 bases; nucleotides outside the gene matches: 6. Looked up from germline, CDR1 is SEHNR and CDR2 is FQNEAQ (reference sequence). This CDR3 reads CASQGQGEGYTF. DNA of the CDR3: TGTGCCAGCCAGGGACAGGGTGAGGGCTACACCTTC.

This chain connects TRBV7-8 to TRBJ1-2; tentatively, D is TRBD1 (5 bases). Per germline, CDR1 SGHVS and CDR2 FQNEAQ. The CDR3 consists of 13 residues. V was pared by 0 bases and J by 5 bases, with 7 bases between. For the CDR3, the DNA is TGTGCCAGCAGCTTAGCAGGGGATTATGGCTACACCTTC. The encoded protein is CASSLAGDYGYTF.

This chain uses TRBV7-8 with TRBJ2-3; maybe TRBD2 (5 bases). The CDR3 sequence is 15 residues long. The V end was cut by 5 bases, the J end by 3 bases, with 15 bases between. The germline V gene has CDR1 SGHVS and CDR2 FQNEAQ. CDR3 loop: CASSPSLGGTDTQYF. CDR3 nucleotide sequence: TGTGCCAGCAGCCCGTCACTAGGCGGAACAGATACGCAGTATTTT.